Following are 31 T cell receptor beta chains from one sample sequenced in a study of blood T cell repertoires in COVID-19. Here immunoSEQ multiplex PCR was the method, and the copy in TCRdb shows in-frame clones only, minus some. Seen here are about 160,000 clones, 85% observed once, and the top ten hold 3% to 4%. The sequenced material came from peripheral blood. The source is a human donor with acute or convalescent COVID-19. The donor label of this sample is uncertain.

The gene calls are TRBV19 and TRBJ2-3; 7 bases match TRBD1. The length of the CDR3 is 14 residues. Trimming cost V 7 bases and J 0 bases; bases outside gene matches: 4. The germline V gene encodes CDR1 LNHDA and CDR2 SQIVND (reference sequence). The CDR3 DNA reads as TGTGCCAGTAAACAGGGGCCGAGCACAGATACGCAGTATTTT. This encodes CASKQGPSTDTQYF.

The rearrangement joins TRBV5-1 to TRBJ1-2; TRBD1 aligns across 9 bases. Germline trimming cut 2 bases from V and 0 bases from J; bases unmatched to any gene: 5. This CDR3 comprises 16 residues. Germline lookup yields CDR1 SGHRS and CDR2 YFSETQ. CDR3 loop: CASSFGQGRTNYGYTF. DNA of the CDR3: TGCGCCAGCAGCTTTGGACAGGGGAGAACTAACTATGGCTACACCTTC.

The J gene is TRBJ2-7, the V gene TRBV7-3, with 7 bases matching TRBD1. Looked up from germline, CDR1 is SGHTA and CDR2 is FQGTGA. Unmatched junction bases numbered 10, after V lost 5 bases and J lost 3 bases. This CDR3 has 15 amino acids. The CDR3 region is CASSPDRALNYEQYF. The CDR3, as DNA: TGTGCCAGCAGCCCAGACAGGGCCCTCAACTACGAGCAGTACTTC.

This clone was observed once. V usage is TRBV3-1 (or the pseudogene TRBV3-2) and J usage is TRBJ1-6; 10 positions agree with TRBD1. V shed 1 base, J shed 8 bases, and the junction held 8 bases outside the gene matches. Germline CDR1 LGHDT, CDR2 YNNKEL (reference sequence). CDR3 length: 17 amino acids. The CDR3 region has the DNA TGTGCCAGCAGCCAAGGTCCTACCGGGACAGGGGATTCACCCCTCCACTTT. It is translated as CASSQGPTGTGDSPLHF.

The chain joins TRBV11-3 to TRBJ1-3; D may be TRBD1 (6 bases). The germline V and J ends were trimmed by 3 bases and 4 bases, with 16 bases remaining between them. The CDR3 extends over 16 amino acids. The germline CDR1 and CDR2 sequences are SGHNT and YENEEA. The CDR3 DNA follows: TGTGCCAGCAGCTTTTCCTTGACAGGATCCGGAAACACCATATATTTT. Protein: CASSFSLTGSGNTIYF.

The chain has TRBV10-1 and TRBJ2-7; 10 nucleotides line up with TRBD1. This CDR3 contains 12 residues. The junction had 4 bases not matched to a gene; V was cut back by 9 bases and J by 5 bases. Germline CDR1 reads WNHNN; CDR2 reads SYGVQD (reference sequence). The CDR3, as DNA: TGCGCCAGTCCCGGGACAGGGGACGAGCAGTACTTC. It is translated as CASPGTGDEQYF.

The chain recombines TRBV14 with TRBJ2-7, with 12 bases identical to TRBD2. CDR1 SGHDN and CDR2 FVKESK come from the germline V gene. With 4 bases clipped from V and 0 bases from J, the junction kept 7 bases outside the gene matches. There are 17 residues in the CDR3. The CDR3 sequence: CASSPRTSGISSYEQYF. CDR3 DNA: TGTGCCAGCAGCCCTCGGACTAGCGGGATTTCCTCCTACGAGCAGTACTTC.

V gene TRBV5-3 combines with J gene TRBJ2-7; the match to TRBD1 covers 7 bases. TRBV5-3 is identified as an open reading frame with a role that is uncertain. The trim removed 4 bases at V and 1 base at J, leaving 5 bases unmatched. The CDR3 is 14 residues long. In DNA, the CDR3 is TGTGCCAGAAGCAGGGACAGTAAATCCTACGAGCAGTACTTC. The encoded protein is CARSRDSKSYEQYF.

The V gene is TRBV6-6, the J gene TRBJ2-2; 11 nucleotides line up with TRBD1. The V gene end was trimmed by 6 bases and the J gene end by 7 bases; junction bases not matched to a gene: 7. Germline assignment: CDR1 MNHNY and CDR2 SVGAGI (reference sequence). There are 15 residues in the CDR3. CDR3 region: CASRTDRGRDGELFF. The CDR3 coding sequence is TGTGCCAGCAGGACGGACAGGGGGCGTGACGGGGAGCTGTTTTTT.

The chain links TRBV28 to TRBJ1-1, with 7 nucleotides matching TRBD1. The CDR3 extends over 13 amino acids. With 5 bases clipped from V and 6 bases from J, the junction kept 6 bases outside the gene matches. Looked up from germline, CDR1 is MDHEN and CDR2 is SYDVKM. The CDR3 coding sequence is TGTGCCAGCAGTCTGACAGGGATCCCTGAAGCTTTCTTT. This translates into CASSLTGIPEAFF.

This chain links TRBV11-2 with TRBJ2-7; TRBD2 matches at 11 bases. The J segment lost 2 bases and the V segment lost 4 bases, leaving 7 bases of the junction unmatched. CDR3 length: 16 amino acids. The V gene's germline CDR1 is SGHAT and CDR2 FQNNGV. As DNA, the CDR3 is TGTGCCAGCAGCTCGCCGACTAGCGGGGTCCCCTACGAGCAGTACTTC. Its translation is CASSSPTSGVPYEQYF. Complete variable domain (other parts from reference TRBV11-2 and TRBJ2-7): EAGVAQSPRYKIIEKRQSVAFWCNPISGHATLYWYQQILGQGPKLLIQFQNNGVVDDSQLPKDRFSAERLKGVDSTLKIQPAKLEDSAVYLCASSSPTSGVPYEQYFGPGTRLTVT.

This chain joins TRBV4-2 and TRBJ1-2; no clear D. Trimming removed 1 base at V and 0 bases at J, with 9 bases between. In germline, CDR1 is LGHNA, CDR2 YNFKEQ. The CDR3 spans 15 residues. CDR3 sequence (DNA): TGTGCCAGCAGCCAAGCGAAGAACTCTAACTATGGCTACACCTTC. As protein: CASSQAKNSNYGYTF.

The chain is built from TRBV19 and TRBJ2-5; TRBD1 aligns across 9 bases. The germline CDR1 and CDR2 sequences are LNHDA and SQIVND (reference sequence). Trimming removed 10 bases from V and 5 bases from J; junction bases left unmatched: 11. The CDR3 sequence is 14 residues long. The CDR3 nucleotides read TGTGCCACCATGGACAGGGGCCTCGGGGAGACCCAGTACTTC. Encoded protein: CATMDRGLGETQYF.

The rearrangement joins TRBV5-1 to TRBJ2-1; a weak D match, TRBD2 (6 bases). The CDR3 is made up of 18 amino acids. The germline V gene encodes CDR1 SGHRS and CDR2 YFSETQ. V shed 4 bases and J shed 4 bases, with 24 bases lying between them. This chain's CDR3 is CASSQDLLGRGSYNEQFF. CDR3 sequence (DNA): TGCGCCAGCAGCCAAGACCTCCTCGGGCGGGGATCTTACAATGAGCAGTTCTTC.

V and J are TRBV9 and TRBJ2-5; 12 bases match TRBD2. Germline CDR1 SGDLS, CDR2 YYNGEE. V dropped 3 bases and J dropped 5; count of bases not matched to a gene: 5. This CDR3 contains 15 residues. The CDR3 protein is CASSGRLAGDETQYF. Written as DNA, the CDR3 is TGTGCCAGCAGCGGGAGACTAGCGGGGGACGAGACCCAGTACTTC.

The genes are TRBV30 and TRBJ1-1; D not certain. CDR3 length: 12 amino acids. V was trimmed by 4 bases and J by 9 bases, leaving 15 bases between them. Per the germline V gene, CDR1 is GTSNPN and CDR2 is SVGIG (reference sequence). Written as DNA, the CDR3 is TGTGCCTGGACTATAGGTGGGCAGAAAGCTTTCTTT. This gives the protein CAWTIGGQKAFF.

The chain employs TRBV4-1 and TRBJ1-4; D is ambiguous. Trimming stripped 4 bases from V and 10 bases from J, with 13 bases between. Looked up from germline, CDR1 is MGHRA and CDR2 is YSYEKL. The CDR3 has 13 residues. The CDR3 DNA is TGCGCCAGCAGCCCCCGAGGTGTCCTAAAACTGTTTTTT. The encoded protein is CASSPRGVLKLFF.

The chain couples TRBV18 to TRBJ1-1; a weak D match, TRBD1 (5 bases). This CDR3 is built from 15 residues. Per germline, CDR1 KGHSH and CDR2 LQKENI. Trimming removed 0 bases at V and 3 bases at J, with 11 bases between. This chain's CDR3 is CASSPPQGTDTEAFF. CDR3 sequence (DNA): TGTGCCAGCTCACCACCGCAGGGAACCGACACTGAAGCTTTCTTT.

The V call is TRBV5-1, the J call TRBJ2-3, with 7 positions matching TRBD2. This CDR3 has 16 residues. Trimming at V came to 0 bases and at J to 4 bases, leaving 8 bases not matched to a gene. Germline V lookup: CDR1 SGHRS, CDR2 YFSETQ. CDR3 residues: CASSLGGAGNSDTQYF. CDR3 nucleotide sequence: TGCGCCAGCAGCTTGGGTGGAGCGGGGAACTCAGATACGCAGTATTTT. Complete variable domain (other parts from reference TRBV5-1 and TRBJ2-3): KAGVTQTPRYLIKTRGQQVTLSCSPISGHRSVSWYQQTPGQGLQFLFEYFSETQRNKGNFPGRFSGRQFSNSRSEMNVSTLELGDSALYLCASSLGGAGNSDTQYFGPGTRLTVL.

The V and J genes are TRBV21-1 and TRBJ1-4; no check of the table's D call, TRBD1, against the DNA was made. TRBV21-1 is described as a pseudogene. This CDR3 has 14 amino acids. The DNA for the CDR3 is TGTGCCAGCAGCGCCCGGGACAGGGATGAAAAACTGTTTTTT. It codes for CASSARDRDEKLFF.

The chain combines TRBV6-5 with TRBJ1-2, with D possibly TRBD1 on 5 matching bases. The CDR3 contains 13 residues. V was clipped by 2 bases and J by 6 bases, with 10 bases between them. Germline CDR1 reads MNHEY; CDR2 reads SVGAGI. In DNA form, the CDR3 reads TGTGCCAGCAGTTACAAGGGGCCTGATGGCTACACCTTC. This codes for CASSYKGPDGYTF.

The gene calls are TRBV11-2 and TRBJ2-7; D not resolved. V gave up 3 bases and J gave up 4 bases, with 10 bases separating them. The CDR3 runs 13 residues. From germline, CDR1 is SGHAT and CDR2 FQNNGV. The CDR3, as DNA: TGTGCCAGCAGCTTCCCGGGTCGGTACGAGCAGTACTTC. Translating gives CASSFPGRYEQYF.

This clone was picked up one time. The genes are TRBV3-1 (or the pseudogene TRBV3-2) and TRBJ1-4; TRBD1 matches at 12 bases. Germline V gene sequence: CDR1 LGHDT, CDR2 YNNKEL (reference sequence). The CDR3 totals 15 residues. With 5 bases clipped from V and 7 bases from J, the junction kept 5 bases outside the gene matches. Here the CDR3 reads CASSSGQGAGEKLFF. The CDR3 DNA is TGTGCCAGCAGCTCGGGACAGGGGGCAGGTGAAAAACTGTTTTTT.

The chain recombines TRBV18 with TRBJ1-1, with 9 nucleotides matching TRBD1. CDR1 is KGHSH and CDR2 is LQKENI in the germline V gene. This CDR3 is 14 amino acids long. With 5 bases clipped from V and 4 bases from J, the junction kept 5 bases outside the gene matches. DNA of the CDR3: TGTGCCAGCTCAACGACAGGGGGGAGCACTGAAGCTTTCTTT. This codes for CASSTTGGSTEAFF.

The CDR3 DNA reads TGTGCCAGCAGTATACTAAACGAGCAGTACTTC. Protein sequence: CASSILNEQYF. The chain links TRBV6-6 to TRBJ2-7; D not certain. Germline V CDR1 and CDR2: MNHNY, SVGAGI (reference sequence). There are 11 residues in the CDR3. V was clipped by 5 bases and J by 5 bases, with 7 bases between them.

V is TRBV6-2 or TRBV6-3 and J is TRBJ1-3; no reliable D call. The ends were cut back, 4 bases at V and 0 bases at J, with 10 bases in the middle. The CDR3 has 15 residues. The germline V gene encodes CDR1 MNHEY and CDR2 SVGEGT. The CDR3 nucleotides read TGTGCCAGCAGTTCGCAGATTGCCTCTGGAAACACCATATATTTT. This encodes CASSSQIASGNTIYF.

CDR3: CASSFQGVVDGYTF. CDR3 coding DNA: TGCGCCAGCAGCTTCCAGGGGGTGGTGGATGGCTACACCTTC. V usage is TRBV5-1 and J usage is TRBJ1-2, with 7 bases identical to TRBD1. The junction had 7 bases not matched to a gene; V was cut back by 2 bases and J by 6 bases. This CDR3 has 14 amino acids. Germline V lookup: CDR1 SGHRS, CDR2 YFSETQ.

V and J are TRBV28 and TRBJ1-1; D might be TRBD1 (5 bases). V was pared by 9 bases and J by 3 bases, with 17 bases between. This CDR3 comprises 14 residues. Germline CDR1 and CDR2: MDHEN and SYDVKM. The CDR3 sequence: CASLRGVADTEAFF. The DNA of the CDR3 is TGTGCCAGTCTCCGGGGGGTTGCAGACACTGAAGCTTTCTTT.

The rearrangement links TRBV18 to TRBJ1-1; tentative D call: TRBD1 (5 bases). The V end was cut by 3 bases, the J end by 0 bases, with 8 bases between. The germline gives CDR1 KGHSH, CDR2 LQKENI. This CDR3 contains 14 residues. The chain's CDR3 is CASSPAGLNTEAFF. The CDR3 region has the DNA TGTGCCAGCTCACCGGCGGGACTGAACACTGAAGCTTTCTTT.

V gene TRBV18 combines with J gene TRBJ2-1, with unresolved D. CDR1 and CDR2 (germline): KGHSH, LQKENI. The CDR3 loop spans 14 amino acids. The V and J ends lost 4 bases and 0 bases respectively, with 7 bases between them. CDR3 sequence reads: CASSQPSSYNEQFF. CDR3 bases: TGTGCCAGCTCACAACCGAGCTCCTACAATGAGCAGTTCTTC.

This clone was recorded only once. In nucleotides, the CDR3 is TGTGCCAGCAGCAGGCTCATGGCCGGGTCTAATCAGCCCCAGCATTTT. It codes for CASSRLMAGSNQPQHF. The chain joins TRBV5-8 to TRBJ1-5; D remains unclear. The CDR3 has 16 amino acids. V lost 4 bases to trimming and J lost 4 bases, with 18 bases between them. CDR1 is SGHTS, CDR2 YDEGEE, per germline.